The 30 T cell receptor beta chains below come from one sample, sequenced in a study of CD8+CD57+ T cells in acquired aplastic anemia. Using genomic DNA as the template, TCR beta VDJ and CDR3 profiling was carried out. TCRdb ran MiXCR on the reads and lists one entry per CDR3 protein. Of some 200,000 distinct CDR3 sequences in the sample, approximately 60% are singletons; the top ten hold about 31%. Sequencing was performed on sorted CD4+, CD8+, or CD8+CD57+ T cells (not recorded which) from PBMCs. The receptor source for this set is a human donor in good health.

At least ten counts were recorded for this clonotype. V and J are TRBV7-8 and TRBJ1-1; D unclear. Germline assignment: CDR1 SGHVS and CDR2 FQNEAQ. This CDR3 comprises 16 residues. V lost 0 bases and J 5 bases, leaving 16 bases between the germline ends. CDR3 region: CASSLAAGKGVTEAFF. The CDR3 DNA is TGTGCCAGCAGCTTAGCGGCAGGAAAAGGCGTTACTGAAGCTTTCTTT.

The J gene is TRBJ1-6, the V gene TRBV2, with TRBD1 identical over 12 bases. The length of the CDR3 is 16 residues. J was trimmed by 9 bases and V by 4 bases; bases with no gene match: 7. CDR1 is SNHLY, CDR2 FYNNEI, per germline. CDR3 sequence reads: CASSAGTGGMSSPLHF. The CDR3 bases are TGTGCCAGCAGTGCCGGGACAGGGGGCATGAGTTCACCCCTCCACTTT.

The chain couples TRBV9 to TRBJ2-2; possible D gene TRBD2, 6 bases. Trimming pared 3 bases from V and 11 bases from J, leaving 14 bases between. The germline V gene encodes CDR1 SGDLS and CDR2 YYNGEE. The length of the CDR3 is 13 residues. The CDR3 DNA is TGTGCCAGCAGCGGACTAGATGGCGGCGAGCTGTTTTTT. It is translated as CASSGLDGGELFF.

The rearrangement links TRBV7-9 to TRBJ2-3; TRBD2 is a possible D gene (6 bases). V was trimmed by 1 base and J by 1 base, leaving 9 bases between them. CDR3 length: 15 residues. Germline V lookup: CDR1 SEHNR, CDR2 FQNEAQ (reference sequence). The CDR3 spells CASSLGASGTDTQYF. In DNA, the CDR3 is TGTGCCAGCAGCTTAGGAGCTAGCGGCACAGATACGCAGTATTTT.

There are a few counts of this clonotype. The chain recombines TRBV11-3 with TRBJ2-3; tentatively, D is TRBD1 or TRBD2 (7 bases each). The CDR3 loop spans 14 amino acids. Trimming took 2 bases from V and 7 from J, leaving 13 bases between them. The germline V gene has CDR1 SGHNT and CDR2 YENEEA. The CDR3 DNA reads as TGTGCCAGCAGCTTACAGGGGGGGGCGAATACGCAGTATTTT. Protein: CASSLQGGANTQYF.

V and J are TRBV5-1 and TRBJ2-7; maybe TRBD2 (7 bases). The ends were cut back, 2 bases at V and 7 bases at J, with 13 bases in the middle. The CDR3 is 13 residues long. Germline V lookup: CDR1 SGHRS, CDR2 YFSETQ. The CDR3 nucleotides are TGCGCCAGCAGCTTTGGGGGGGCGAGGGAGCAGTACTTC. Its translation is CASSFGGAREQYF.

The V and J genes are TRBV7-9 and TRBJ2-7; 7 bases map to TRBD2. Per germline, CDR1 SEHNR and CDR2 FQNEAQ (reference sequence). V shed 5 bases and J 1 base; nucleotides not matched to a gene: 2. The length of the CDR3 is 13 residues. DNA of the CDR3: TGTGCCAGCAGCCACGGGGGGTCCTACGAGCAGTACTTC. Translation gives CASSHGGSYEQYF.

V gene TRBV5-1 combines with J gene TRBJ1-5, with D unclear. This CDR3 is 15 amino acids long. V lost 0 bases and J 7 bases, leaving 14 bases between the germline ends. Germline V gives CDR1 SGHRS, CDR2 YFSETQ. CDR3 region: CASSLAGAIGQPQHF. CDR3 nucleotides: TGCGCCAGCAGCTTGGCCGGAGCCATAGGGCAGCCCCAGCATTTT.

Details on this clonotype: A read error is likely, as this CDR3 ends without the conserved phenylalanine or tryptophan. The chain links TRBV20-1 to TRBJ2-7; 7 bases align to TRBD1. Germline values: CDR1 DFQATT, CDR2 SNEGSKA (reference sequence). V was pared by 5 bases and J by 3 bases, with 7 bases of the junction left unmatched. The CDR3 is made up of 13 amino acids. CDR3 loop: CSAYGQVGYEQYL. CDR3 nucleotide sequence: TGCAGTGCTTATGGACAGGTGGGCTACGAGCAGTACCTC.

A few counts support this clonotype. The chain has TRBV7-9 and TRBJ2-7; 7 bases match TRBD2. The germline V gene encodes CDR1 SEHNR and CDR2 FQNEAQ (reference sequence). The CDR3 runs to 14 residues. The ends lost 1 base at V and 3 bases at J; junction bases unmatched: 3. CDR3 protein: CASSLGEGHYEQYF. The CDR3 DNA reads as TGTGCCAGCAGCTTAGGGGAGGGCCACTACGAGCAGTACTTC.

The V call is TRBV7-9, the J call TRBJ2-7; D is perhaps TRBD1 or TRBD2 (5 bases each). The CDR3 loop spans 15 amino acids. V was shortened by 4 bases and J by 6 bases, with 19 bases between the two germline ends. CDR1 is SEHNR, CDR2 FQNEAQ, per germline (reference sequence). The CDR3, as DNA: TGTGCCAGCAGCTCCGCCTGGGGGTCGGGTCGCGAGCAGTACTTC. Amino acids: CASSSAWGSGREQYF.

This clonotype was recorded at least ten times. This chain joins TRBV12-3 or TRBV12-4 and TRBJ1-2; D gene uncertain. CDR3 size: 13 residues. Trimming removed 2 bases from V and 2 bases from J, with 6 bases in between. In nucleotides, the CDR3 is TGTGCCAGCAGTTTAAACCTGAACTATGGCTACACCTTC. Protein sequence: CASSLNLNYGYTF.

The J gene is TRBJ2-3, the V gene TRBV19, with D possibly being TRBD2 (5 bases). V lost 5 bases and J 3 bases, leaving 15 bases between the germline ends. The CDR3 loop spans 15 amino acids. Germline CDR1 is LNHDA and CDR2 is SQIVND (reference sequence). CDR3 nucleotide sequence: TGTGCCAGTAGTTCGACCGGGATTGGTACAGATACGCAGTATTTT. Translation gives CASSSTGIGTDTQYF.

V is TRBV10-3 and J is TRBJ2-7, with 8 bases lining up with TRBD1. The CDR3 runs 15 residues. The trim removed 6 bases at V and 2 bases at J, leaving 9 bases unmatched. CDR1 ENHRY and CDR2 SYGVKD come from the germline V gene. The CDR3 is CAIREDRELAYEQYF. CDR3 coding DNA: TGTGCCATCAGGGAGGACAGGGAACTGGCCTACGAGCAGTACTTC.

This clonotype was counted a single time. The V gene is TRBV7-9, the J gene TRBJ1-1; D possibly corresponds to TRBD1 (6 bases). Germline CDR1 is SEHNR and CDR2 is FQNEAQ (reference sequence). Trimming took off 6 bases at V and 4 bases at J, with 12 bases between the two ends. The CDR3 contains 13 residues. The CDR3 here is CASSAQGATEAFF. The CDR3 region has the DNA TGTGCCAGCAGTGCACAGGGAGCCACTGAAGCTTTCTTT.

This clonotype was detected only once. CDR3 region: CASSLSGGEYEQYF. In DNA, the CDR3 is TGTGCCAGCAGCTTATCGGGAGGGGAGTACGAGCAGTACTTC. The genes are TRBV7-6 and TRBJ2-7, with 8 positions matching TRBD2. This CDR3 region has 14 residues. Germline V gene lookup returns CDR1 SGHVS and CDR2 FNYEAQ. The ends lost 2 bases at V and 4 bases at J; junction bases unmatched: 4.

This clonotype was recorded at least ten times. This chain links TRBV13 with TRBJ1-1; no firm D call. V was clipped by 0 bases and J by 4 bases, with 12 bases between them. Per germline, CDR1 PRHDT and CDR2 FYEKMQ (reference sequence). There are 15 residues in the CDR3. The CDR3 bases are TGTGCCAGCAGCTTAGGCCCTCGGGGTGCCACTGAAGCTTTCTTT. This translates into CASSLGPRGATEAFF.

J is TRBJ2-3 and V is TRBV9; 8 nucleotides line up with TRBD2. After removal of 0 bases from V and 6 bases from J, the junction contained 6 bases not matched to a gene. CDR1 SGDLS and CDR2 YYNGEE come from the germline V gene. The CDR3 consists of 15 residues. DNA of the CDR3: TGTGCCAGCAGCGTAGGAGCTAGCGGGCTCGATACGCAGTATTTT. Encoded protein: CASSVGASGLDTQYF.

The V call is TRBV5-6, the J call TRBJ1-2, with TRBD1 as a possible D gene (5 bases). V shed 1 base and J shed 4 bases, with 14 bases lying between them. The CDR3 is made up of 15 amino acids. Germline CDR1 reads SGHDT; CDR2 reads YYEEEE. The CDR3: CASSLYGGPIYGYTF. The CDR3 DNA sequence: TGTGCCAGCAGCTTGTACGGGGGTCCTATCTATGGCTACACCTTC.

In this sample, this clonotype turned up many times. The V gene is TRBV14, the J gene TRBJ2-1, with D perhaps TRBD2 (5 bases). Per the germline V gene, CDR1 is SGHDN and CDR2 is FVKESK. V lost 4 bases, J lost 0 bases, and 13 bases lay in between. The CDR3 length is 16 residues. The CDR3 sequence is CASSPVGASSYNEQFF. The DNA for the CDR3 is TGTGCCAGCAGCCCCGTGGGAGCGAGCTCCTACAATGAGCAGTTCTTC.

This clonotype showed up just a few times. J is TRBJ2-3 and V is TRBV7-2; D might be TRBD2 (5 bases). CDR3 length equals 12 residues. V was pared by 4 bases and J by 5 bases, with 7 bases between. Germline-derived CDR1 and CDR2 are SGHTA and FQGNSA. The CDR3 is CASSSRGDTQYF. In DNA, the CDR3 is TGTGCCAGCAGCTCACGGGGAGATACGCAGTATTTT.

This clonotype has just a few counts. This chain connects TRBV20-1 to TRBJ2-7, with D unclear. V was clipped by 6 bases and J by 5 bases, with 17 bases between them. CDR1 DFQATT and CDR2 SNEGSKA come from the germline V gene (reference sequence). The CDR3 covers 13 residues. Written as DNA, the CDR3 is TGCAGTGCCGCTACCGAATCATCCCACGAGCAGTACTTC. The encoded protein is CSAATESSHEQYF.

The chain carries TRBV7-9 and TRBJ2-3; maybe TRBD1 (5 bases). Germline V CDR1 and CDR2: SEHNR, FQNEAQ (reference sequence). The CDR3 runs 11 residues. V shed 7 bases and J shed 6 bases, with 8 bases lying between them. This CDR3 is CASNKGDTQYF. The CDR3 DNA reads as TGTGCCAGCAACAAGGGGGATACGCAGTATTTT.

This clonotype was found once. V and J are TRBV7-8 and TRBJ2-7; 7 nucleotides line up with TRBD1. The CDR3 covers 14 residues. V lost 4 bases and J lost 1; bases outside the gene matches: 4. In germline, CDR1 is SGHVS, CDR2 FQNEAQ. The CDR3, as DNA: TGTGCCAGCAGCTCCAAGACAGGGTCCTACGAGCAGTACTTC. It codes for CASSSKTGSYEQYF.

This CDR3 is CSASLSQGQGPSYEQYF. The CDR3 bases are TGCAGTGCCAGCCTGTCCCAAGGACAGGGACCCTCCTACGAGCAGTACTTC. The chain recombines TRBV20-1 with TRBJ2-7, with 8 bases matching TRBD1. V gave up 6 bases and J gave up 0 bases; unmatched junction bases: 16. The CDR3 is made up of 17 amino acids. CDR1 and CDR2 from the germline V gene are DFQATT and SNEGSKA (reference sequence).

J is TRBJ2-7 and V is TRBV7-9; 11 positions agree with TRBD1. Germline lookup yields CDR1 SEHNR and CDR2 FQNEAQ (reference sequence). V shed 5 bases, J shed 4 bases, and the junction held 4 bases outside the gene matches. This CDR3 has 14 amino acids. This CDR3 is CASSGRDRGYEQYF. The CDR3, as DNA: TGTGCCAGCAGCGGACGGGACAGGGGGTACGAGCAGTACTTC.

Worth noting for this clonotype: A read error may explain this, as a much larger clone is one base away. This chain connects TRBV7-6 to TRBJ2-1; weak D call: TRBD2 (5 bases). Germline-derived CDR1 and CDR2 are SGHVS and FNYEAQ. V lost 5 bases and J lost 5, with 16 bases in between. This CDR3 has 15 residues. Written as DNA, the CDR3 is TGTGCCAGCAGCCAAGGAATAGCGTCCCACAATGAGCAGTTCTTC. Protein product: CASSQGIASHNEQFF. Filled out from reference TRBV7-6 and TRBJ2-1, the complete variable domain reads GAGVSQSPRYKVTKRGQDVALRCDPISGHVSLYWYRQALGQGPEFLTYFNYEAQQDKSGLPNDRFSAERPEGSISTLTIQRTEQRDSAMYRCASSQGIASHNEQFFGPGTRLTVL.

The CDR3 DNA is TGCGCCAGCAGTGAACAAGGGTTTAGCAATCAGCCCCAGCATTTT. This translates into CASSEQGFSNQPQHF. J is TRBJ1-5 and V is TRBV10-2, with unresolved D. CDR3 length: 15 amino acids. Trimming took off 3 bases at V and 0 bases at J, with 9 bases between the two ends. Per the germline V gene, CDR1 is WSHSY and CDR2 is SAAADI.

This sequence joins TRBV10-2 and TRBJ2-5; D is ambiguous. The V gene's germline CDR1 is WSHSY and CDR2 SAAADI. V shed 0 bases and J shed 4 bases, with 6 bases lying between them. CDR3 length: 13 amino acids. CDR3 in amino acids: CASSESRRETQYF. The CDR3, as DNA: TGCGCCAGCAGTGAGTCCAGGAGAGAGACCCAGTACTTC.

This sequence joins TRBV12-5 and TRBJ2-7; D might be TRBD1 (6 bases). From germline, CDR1 is LGHNT and CDR2 FRNRAP. This CDR3 is built from 15 residues. CDR3 sequence: CASSPGHLNAYEQYF. As DNA, the CDR3 is TGTGCCAGCAGTCCGGGACACCTGAATGCCTACGAGCAGTACTTC.